The entry below gives a single TCR beta chain sequence along with its context. The V end was cut by 1 base, the J end by 6 bases, with 10 bases between. CDR1 is SGHTA, CDR2 FQGNSA, per germline. CDR3 length: 15 residues. The data were taken from a study of T cells in tumors after PD-1 blockade. Profiled with immunoSEQ multiplex PCR; TCRdb holds only in-frame clones, not every one. The sample has approximately 48,000 clones; roughly 80% are singletons. The sequenced sample was PBMCs, obtained before anti-PD-1 treatment. The clonotype originates from a human donor with basal cell carcinoma. The genes are TRBV7-2 and TRBJ1-6; D remains ambiguous. The CDR3 sequence is CASSLEWGTNSPLHF. The DNA for the CDR3 is TGTGCCAGCAGCTTAGAGTGGGGAACTAATTCACCCCTCCACTTT.